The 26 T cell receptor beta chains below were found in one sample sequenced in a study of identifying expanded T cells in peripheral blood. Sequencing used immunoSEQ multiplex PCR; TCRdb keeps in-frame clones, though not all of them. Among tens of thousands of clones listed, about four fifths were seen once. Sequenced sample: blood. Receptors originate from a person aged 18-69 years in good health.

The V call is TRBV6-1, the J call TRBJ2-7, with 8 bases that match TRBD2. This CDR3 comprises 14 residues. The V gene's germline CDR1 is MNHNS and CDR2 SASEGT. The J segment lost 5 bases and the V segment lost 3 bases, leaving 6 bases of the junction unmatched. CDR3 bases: TGTGCCAGCAGTGAGGGAGGGACTAGAGACGAGCAGTACGTC. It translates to CASSEGGTRDEQYV.

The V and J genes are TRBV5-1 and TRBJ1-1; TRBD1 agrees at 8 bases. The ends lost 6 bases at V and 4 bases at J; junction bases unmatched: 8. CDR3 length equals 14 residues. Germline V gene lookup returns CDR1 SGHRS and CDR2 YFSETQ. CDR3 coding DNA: TGCGCCAGCAAGAGGGATGACAGGGGCACTGAAGCTTTCTTT. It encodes CASKRDDRGTEAFF.

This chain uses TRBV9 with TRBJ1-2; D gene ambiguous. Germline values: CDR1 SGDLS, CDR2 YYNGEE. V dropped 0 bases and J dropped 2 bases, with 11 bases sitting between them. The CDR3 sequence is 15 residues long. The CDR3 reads CASSVAGSRNYGYTF. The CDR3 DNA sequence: TGTGCCAGCAGCGTAGCTGGGTCGAGGAACTATGGCTACACCTTC.

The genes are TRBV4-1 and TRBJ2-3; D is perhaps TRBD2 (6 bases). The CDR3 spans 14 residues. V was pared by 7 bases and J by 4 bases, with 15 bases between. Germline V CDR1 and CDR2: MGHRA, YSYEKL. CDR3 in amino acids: CASNPNGGPDTQYF. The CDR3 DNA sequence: TGCGCCAGCAACCCAAACGGGGGACCAGATACGCAGTATTTT.

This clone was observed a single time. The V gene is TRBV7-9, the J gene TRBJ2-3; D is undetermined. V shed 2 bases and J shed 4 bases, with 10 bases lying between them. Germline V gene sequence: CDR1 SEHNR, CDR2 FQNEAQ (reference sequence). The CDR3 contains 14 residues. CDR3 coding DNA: TGTGCCAGCAGCTTAAACCAGGCGGCAGATACGCAGTATTTT. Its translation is CASSLNQAADTQYF.

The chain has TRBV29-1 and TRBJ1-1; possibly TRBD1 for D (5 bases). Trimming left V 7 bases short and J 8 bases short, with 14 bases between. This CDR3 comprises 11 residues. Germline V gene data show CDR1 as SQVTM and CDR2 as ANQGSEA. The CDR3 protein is CSGRQGQEAFF. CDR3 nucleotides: TGCAGCGGGAGGCAGGGCCAAGAAGCTTTCTTT.

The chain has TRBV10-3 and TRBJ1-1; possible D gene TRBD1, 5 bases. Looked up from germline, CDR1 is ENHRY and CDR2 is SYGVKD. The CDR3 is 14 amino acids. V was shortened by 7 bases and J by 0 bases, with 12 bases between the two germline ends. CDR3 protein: CAINSGGMNTEAFF. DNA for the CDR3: TGTGCCATCAATAGCGGGGGAATGAACACTGAAGCTTTCTTT.

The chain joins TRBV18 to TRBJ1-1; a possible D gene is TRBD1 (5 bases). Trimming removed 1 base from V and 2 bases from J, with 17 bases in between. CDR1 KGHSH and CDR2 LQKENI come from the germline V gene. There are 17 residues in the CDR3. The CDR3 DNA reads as TGTGCCAGCTCACCACTCCCCAGGGAGGGGTTAAACACTGAAGCTTTCTTT. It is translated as CASSPLPREGLNTEAFF.

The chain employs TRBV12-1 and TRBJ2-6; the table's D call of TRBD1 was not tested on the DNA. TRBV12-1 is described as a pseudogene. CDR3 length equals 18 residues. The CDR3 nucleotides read TGTGCCAGCAGCTTTGGGCTGATTAAGGGGTCCTGGGCCAACGTCCTGACTTTC. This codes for CASSFGLIKGSWANVLTF.

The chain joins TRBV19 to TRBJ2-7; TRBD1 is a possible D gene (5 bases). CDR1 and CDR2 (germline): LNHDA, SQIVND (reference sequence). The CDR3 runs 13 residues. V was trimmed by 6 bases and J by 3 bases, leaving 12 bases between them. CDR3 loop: CASSQGHHYEQYF. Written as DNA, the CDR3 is TGTGCCAGTAGCCAAGGACATCACTACGAGCAGTACTTC.

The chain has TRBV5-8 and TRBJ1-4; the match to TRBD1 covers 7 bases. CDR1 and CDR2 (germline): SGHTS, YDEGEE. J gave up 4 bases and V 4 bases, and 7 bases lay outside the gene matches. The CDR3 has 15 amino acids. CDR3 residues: CASSRTGARNEKLFF. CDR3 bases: TGTGCCAGCAGCCGAACAGGGGCGCGTAATGAAAAACTGTTTTTT.

The CDR3 loop reads CASSVAPAVRQETQYF. DNA of the CDR3: TGTGCCAGCAGCGTAGCCCCAGCGGTGCGACAAGAGACCCAGTACTTC. This sequence joins TRBV9 and TRBJ2-5; the D gene is possibly TRBD2 (5 bases). The CDR3 consists of 16 residues. CDR1 is SGDLS, CDR2 YYNGEE, per germline. Trimming shortened V by 0 bases and J by 2 bases, and 14 bases separated the two germline ends.

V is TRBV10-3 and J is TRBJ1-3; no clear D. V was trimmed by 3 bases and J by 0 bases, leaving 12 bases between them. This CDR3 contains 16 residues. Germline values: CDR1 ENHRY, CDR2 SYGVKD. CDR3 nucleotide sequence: TGTGCCATCAGTGACCCGGGTCAGAGCTCTGGAAACACCATATATTTT. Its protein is CAISDPGQSSGNTIYF.

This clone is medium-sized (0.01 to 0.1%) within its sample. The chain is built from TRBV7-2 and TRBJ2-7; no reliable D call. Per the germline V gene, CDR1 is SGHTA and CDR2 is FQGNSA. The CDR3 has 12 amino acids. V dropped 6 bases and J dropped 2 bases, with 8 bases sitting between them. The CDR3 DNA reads TGTGCCAGCAGTCGTAGGACCTACGAGCAGTACGTC. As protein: CASSRRTYEQYV.

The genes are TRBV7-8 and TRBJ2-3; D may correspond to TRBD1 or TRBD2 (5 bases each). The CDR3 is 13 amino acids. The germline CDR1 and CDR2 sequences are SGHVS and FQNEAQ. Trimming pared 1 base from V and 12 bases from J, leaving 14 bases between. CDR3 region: CASSLDIRDVQYF. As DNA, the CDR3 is TGTGCCAGCAGCTTAGACATCAGGGACGTTCAGTATTTT.

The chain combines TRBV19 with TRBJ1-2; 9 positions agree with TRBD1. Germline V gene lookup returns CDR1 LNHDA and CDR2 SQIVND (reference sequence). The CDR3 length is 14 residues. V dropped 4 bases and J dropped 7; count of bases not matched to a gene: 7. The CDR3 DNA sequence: TGTGCCAGTAGTAAAACAGGGGGCGTCGTTGGCTACACCTTC. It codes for CASSKTGGVVGYTF.

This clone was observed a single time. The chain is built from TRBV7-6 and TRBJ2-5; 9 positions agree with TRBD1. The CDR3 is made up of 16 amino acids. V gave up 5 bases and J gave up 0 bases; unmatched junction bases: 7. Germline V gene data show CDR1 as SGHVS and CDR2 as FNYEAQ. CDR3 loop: CASSPLTGGNQETQYF. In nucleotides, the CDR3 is TGTGCCAGCAGCCCATTGACAGGGGGGAACCAAGAGACCCAGTACTTC.

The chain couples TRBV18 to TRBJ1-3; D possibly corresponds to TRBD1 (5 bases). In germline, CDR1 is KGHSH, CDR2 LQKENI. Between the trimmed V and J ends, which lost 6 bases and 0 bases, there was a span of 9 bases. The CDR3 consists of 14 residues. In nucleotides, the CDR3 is TGTGCCAGCTCGCTACAGGTCTCTGGAAACACCATATATTTT. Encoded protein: CASSLQVSGNTIYF.

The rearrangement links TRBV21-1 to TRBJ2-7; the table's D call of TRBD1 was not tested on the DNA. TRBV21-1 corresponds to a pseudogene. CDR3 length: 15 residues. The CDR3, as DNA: TGTGCCAGCAGCAAAGGCGGCCCTCCTAGGGGCGAGCAGTACGTC. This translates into CASSKGGPPRGEQYV.

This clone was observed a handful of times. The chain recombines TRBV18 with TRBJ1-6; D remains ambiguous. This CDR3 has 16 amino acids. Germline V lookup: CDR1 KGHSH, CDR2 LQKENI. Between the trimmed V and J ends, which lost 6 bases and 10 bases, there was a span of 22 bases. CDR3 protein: CASSPQTMRTGSPLHF. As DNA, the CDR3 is TGTGCCAGCTCCCCGCAGACAATGCGTACCGGCTCACCCCTCCACTTT.

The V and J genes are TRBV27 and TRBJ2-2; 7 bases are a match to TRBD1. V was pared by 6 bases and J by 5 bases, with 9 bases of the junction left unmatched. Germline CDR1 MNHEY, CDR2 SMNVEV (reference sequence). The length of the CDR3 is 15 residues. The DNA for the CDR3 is TGTGCCAGCAGCTCTGACAGGGAACATACCGGGGAGCTGTTTTTT. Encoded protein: CASSSDREHTGELFF.

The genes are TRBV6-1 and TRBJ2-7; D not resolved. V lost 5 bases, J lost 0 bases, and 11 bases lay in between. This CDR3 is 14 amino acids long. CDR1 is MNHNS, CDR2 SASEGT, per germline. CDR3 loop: CASSTQVSSYEQYV. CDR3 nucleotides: TGTGCCAGCAGTACTCAGGTTAGCTCCTACGAGCAGTACGTC.

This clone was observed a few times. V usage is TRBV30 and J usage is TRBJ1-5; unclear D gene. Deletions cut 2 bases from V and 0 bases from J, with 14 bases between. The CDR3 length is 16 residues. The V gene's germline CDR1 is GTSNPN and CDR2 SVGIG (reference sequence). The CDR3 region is CAWSPSWAYSNQPQHF. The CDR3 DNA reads TGTGCCTGGAGTCCCTCATGGGCGTATAGCAATCAGCCCCAGCATTTT. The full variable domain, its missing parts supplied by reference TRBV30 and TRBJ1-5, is SQTIHQWPATLVQPVGSPLSLECTVEGTSNPNLYWYRQAAGRGLQLLFYSVGIGQISSEVPQNLSASRPQDRQFILSSKKLLLSDSGFYLCAWSPSWAYSNQPQHFGDGTRLSIL.

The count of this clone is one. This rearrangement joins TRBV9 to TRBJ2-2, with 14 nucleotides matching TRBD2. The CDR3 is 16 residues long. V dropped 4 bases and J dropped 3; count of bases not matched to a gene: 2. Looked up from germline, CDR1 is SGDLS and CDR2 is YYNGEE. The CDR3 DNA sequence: TGTGCCAGCAGCCGGGGACTAGCGGGGGACACCGGGGAGCTGTTTTTT. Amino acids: CASSRGLAGDTGELFF.

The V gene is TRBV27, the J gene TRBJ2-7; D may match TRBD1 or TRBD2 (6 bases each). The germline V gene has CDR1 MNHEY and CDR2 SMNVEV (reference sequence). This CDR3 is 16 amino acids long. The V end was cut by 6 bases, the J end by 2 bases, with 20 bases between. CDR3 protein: CASSPEGRGATYEQYV. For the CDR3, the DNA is TGTGCCAGCAGCCCCGAAGGAAGGGGGGCTACCTACGAGCAGTACGTC.

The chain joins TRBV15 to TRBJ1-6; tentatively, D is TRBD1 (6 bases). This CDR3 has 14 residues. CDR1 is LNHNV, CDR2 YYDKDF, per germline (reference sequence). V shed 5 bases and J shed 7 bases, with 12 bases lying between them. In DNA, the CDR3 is TGTGCCACCAGCCGAGCAGGGGCCAATTCACCCCTCCACTTT. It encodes CATSRAGANSPLHF.